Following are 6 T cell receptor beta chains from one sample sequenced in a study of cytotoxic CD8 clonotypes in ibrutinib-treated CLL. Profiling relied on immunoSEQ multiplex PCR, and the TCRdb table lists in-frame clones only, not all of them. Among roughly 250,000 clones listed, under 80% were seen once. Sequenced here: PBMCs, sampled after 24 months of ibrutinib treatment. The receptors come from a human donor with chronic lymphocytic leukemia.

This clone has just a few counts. The CDR3 reads CASSPRIQGEDSYTF. The CDR3 DNA reads TGTGCCAGCTCACCAAGAATACAGGGTGAGGACTCCTACACCTTC. The genes are TRBV18 and TRBJ1-2, with D maybe TRBD1 (6 bases). Between the trimmed V and J ends, which lost 2 bases and 10 bases, there was a span of 20 bases. Germline V CDR1 and CDR2: KGHSH, LQKENI. This CDR3 has 15 residues.

The CDR3 here is CASSLSWSGLQPQHF. In nucleotides, the CDR3 is TGTGCCAGCAGTTTATCATGGTCGGGGCTTCAGCCCCAGCATTTT. This rearrangement joins TRBV27 to TRBJ1-5, with a weak D call TRBD1 (5 bases). Trimming left V 0 bases short and J 6 bases short, with 12 bases between. Germline V gives CDR1 MNHEY, CDR2 SMNVEV (reference sequence). CDR3 length equals 15 residues.

CDR3 nucleotides: TGTGCCAGCAGCAACGGACAGGGCAATCAGCCCCAGCATTTT. Protein sequence: CASSNGQGNQPQHF. V gene TRBV7-6 combines with J gene TRBJ1-5; 7 nucleotides align to TRBD1. This CDR3 contains 14 residues. J lost 2 bases, V lost 5 bases, and 3 bases had no gene match. CDR1 SGHVS and CDR2 FNYEAQ come from the germline V gene.

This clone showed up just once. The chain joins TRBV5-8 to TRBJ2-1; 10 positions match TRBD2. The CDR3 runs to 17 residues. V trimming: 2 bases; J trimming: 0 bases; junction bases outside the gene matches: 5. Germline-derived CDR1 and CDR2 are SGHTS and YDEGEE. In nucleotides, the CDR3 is TGTGCCAGCAGCTTCTGGACTAGCGGCTACTCCTACAATGAGCAGTTCTTC. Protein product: CASSFWTSGYSYNEQFF.

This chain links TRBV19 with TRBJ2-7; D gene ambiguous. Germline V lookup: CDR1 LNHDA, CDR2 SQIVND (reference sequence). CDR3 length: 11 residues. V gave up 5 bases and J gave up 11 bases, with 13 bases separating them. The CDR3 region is CASSLRTMKYF. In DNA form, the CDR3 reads TGTGCCAGTAGTCTCCGGACCATGAAGTACTTC.

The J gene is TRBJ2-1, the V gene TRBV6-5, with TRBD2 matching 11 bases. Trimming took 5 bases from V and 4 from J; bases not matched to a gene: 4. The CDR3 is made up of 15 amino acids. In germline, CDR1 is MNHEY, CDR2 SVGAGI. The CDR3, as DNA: TGTGCCAGCAGTCCGACTAGCGGGGTGTACAATGAGCAGTTCTTC. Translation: CASSPTSGVYNEQFF.